The T cell receptor (beta chain) under discussion was sequenced for a study of beta chain features in type 1 diabetes. The study's findings and limits: Researchers report that Type 1 diabetes patients had moderately but significantly shorter TCRB CDR3s across all four CD4+ subsets. Cells expressing TCR highly could be over-represented by cDNA sequencing.

The CDR3 loop spans 15 amino acids. V was pared by 4 bases and J by 1 base, with 14 bases between. From germline, CDR1 is SGHNT and CDR2 YYREEE (reference sequence). The whole isolated RNA underwent reverse transcription, so sequencing captured expressed TCRB transcripts. Method: immunoSEQ multiplex PCR; TCRdb's copy keeps in-frame clones and lacks some. This table has some 25,000 clones, roughly 50% appearing once. Note on this clone: Its antigen is as yet unknown.

The chain joins TRBV5-4 to TRBJ1-1, with D tentatively TRBD1 (6 bases). This receptor was identified in a woman between 18 and 30 years old with type 1 diabetes. The material sequenced was Tregs from blood. This chain's CDR3 is CASSQPGHKNTEAFF. The CDR3 DNA reads as TGTGCCAGCAGCCAACCGGGACACAAGAACACTGAAGCTTTCTTT.